This is a list of T cell receptor beta chains from one sample in a study of neoadjuvant anti-PD-1 for oral cavity cancer. TCRdb's copy holds only in-frame clones and misses some; the assay was immunoSEQ multiplex PCR. Counted here are 55,000 to 80,000 clones, about four fifths occurring once; the ten biggest clones make up 3% to 3.5%. The sequenced sample was PBMCs, obtained before nivolumab (anti-PD-1) treatment. The receptors were gathered from a person aged 35 to 85 with oral cavity squamous cell carcinoma. CDR3s include the opening cysteine and the closing phenylalanine or tryptophan. The D gene is left open where the match is weak. The listing skips clone size in some rows; elsewhere it reads once, few, many or a size class.

NA	TRBV7-9	TRBJ2-2	NA	14	CATVGQGRTGELFF	TGTGCCACCGTGGGGCAGGGAAGGACCGGGGAGCTGTTTTTT
NA	TRBV7-9	TRBJ1-1	NA	13	CASSLGQNTEAFF	TGTGCCAGCAGCTTGGGGCAGAACACTGAAGCTTTCTTT
TRBD1	TRBV14	TRBJ2-3	NA	16	CASSHLGTAGTDTQYF	TGTGCCAGCAGCCACCTCGGGACAGCCGGCACAGATACGCAGTATTTT
NA	TRBV30	TRBJ1-1	NA	15	CAWSVLDSLDTEAFF	TGTGCCTGGAGTGTACTTGACAGTCTTGACACTGAAGCTTTCTTT
TRBD2	TRBV18	TRBJ2-7	NA	15	CASSPLAGGPREQYF	TGTGCCAGCTCACCACTAGCGGGAGGGCCGAGGGAGCAGTACTTC
TRBD1	TRBV27	TRBJ1-3	NA	16	CASSLLAGGNRNTIYF	TGTGCCAGCAGTTTATTAGCAGGGGGTAATCGGAACACCATATATTTT
NA	TRBV6-1	TRBJ1-6	NA	13	CASGRVYNSPLHF	TGTGCCAGCGGACGGGTCTATAATTCACCCCTCCACTTT
TRBD1	TRBV28	TRBJ2-7	NA	15	CASRNRGRWSYEQYF	TGTGCCAGCAGGAACAGGGGGCGTTGGTCCTACGAGCAGTACTTC
NA	TRBV5-1	TRBJ1-1	NA	14	CASSLTGGVTEAFF	TGCGCCAGCAGCTTGACGGGTGGGGTCACTGAAGCTTTCTTT
NA	TRBV7-9	TRBJ1-6	NA	15	CASSPQSSYNSPLHF	TGTGCCAGCAGCCCGCAAAGCTCCTATAATTCACCCCTCCACTTT
NA	TRBV18	TRBJ2-1	NA	15	CASSPIATRYNEQFF	TGTGCCAGCTCACCAATCGCGACTCGATACAATGAGCAGTTCTTC
TRBD2	TRBV5-5	TRBJ2-3	once	15	CASSLLAGGTDTQYF	TGTGCCAGCAGCCTCCTAGCGGGGGGGACAGATACGCAGTATTTT
NA	TRBV28	TRBJ1-5	NA	13	CASTRGGKQPQHF	TGTGCCAGCACCCGAGGGGGTAAGCAGCCCCAGCATTTT
NA	TRBV5-5	TRBJ2-1	NA	13	CASSLDISNEQFF	TGTGCCAGCAGCTTGGACATTTCCAATGAGCAGTTCTTC
NA	TRBV30	TRBJ2-5	NA	13	CAWEPGHQETQYF	TGTGCCTGGGAACCGGGACACCAAGAGACCCAGTACTTC
NA	TRBV4-2	TRBJ2-5	NA	15	CASSQALVGGGTQYF	TGTGCCAGCAGCCAAGCCTTGGTGGGAGGGGGGACCCAGTACTTC
NA	TRBV5-3	TRBJ1-1	NA	13	CARSFSSFFEAFF	TGTGCCAGAAGCTTCTCGAGCTTTTTTGAAGCTTTCTTT
NA	TRBV10-1	TRBJ2-3	NA	14	CASSSSTAGDTQYF	TGCGCCAGCAGTTCCTCGACGGCGGGGGATACGCAGTATTTT
NA	TRBV13	TRBJ1-5	NA	13	CASSFQRNQPQHF	TGTGCCAGTAGCTTCCAACGCAATCAGCCCCAGCATTTT
NA	TRBV5-1	TRBJ2-7	NA	15	CASSSRLAGADEQYF	TGCGCCAGCAGCTCCAGACTGGCGGGGGCCGACGAGCAGTACTTC
NA	TRBV4-1	TRBJ2-7	few	17	CASSLPGRLHSSYEQYF	TGCGCCAGCAGCCTACCGGGACGTCTGCATAGCTCCTACGAGCAGTACTTC
NA	TRBV4-1	TRBJ2-7	NA	13	CASSRIVSYEQYF	TGCGCCAGCAGCCGAATAGTCTCCTACGAGCAGTACTTC
NA	TRBV30	TRBJ1-4	NA	14	CAWSRGGGNEKLFF	TGTGCCTGGAGTCGGGGAGGGGGTAATGAAAAACTGTTTTTT
NA	TRBV9	TRBJ1-3	NA	12	CASSSRENTIYF	TGTGCCAGCAGCTCCAGGGAGAACACCATATATTTT
TRBD1	TRBV29-1	TRBJ2-4	NA	12	CSASRQGNIQYF	TGCAGCGCTTCACGACAGGGAAACATTCAGTACTTC
NA	TRBV12-5	TRBJ2-1	once	13	CASGLGRLDEQFF	TGTGCTAGTGGTTTGGGGAGACTCGACGAGCAGTTCTTC
NA	TRBV6-6	TRBJ1-3	NA	12	CASSYYGVAIYF	TGTGCCAGCAGTTACTACGGGGTCGCCATATATTTT
NA	TRBV6-5	TRBJ1-1	NA	13	CASSRTIDTEAFF	TGTGCCAGCAGCCGGACCATCGACACTGAAGCTTTCTTT
NA	TRBV7-3	TRBJ2-1	once	13	CASSSGHYNEQFF	TGTGCCAGCAGCTCCGGACACTACAATGAGCAGTTCTTC
NA	TRBV7-8	TRBJ1-2	once	13	CASSFGGLEGYTF	TGTGCCAGCAGCTTCGGGGGCTTGGAGGGCTACACCTTC
NA	TRBV10-3	TRBJ1-4	NA	14	CAINRQGPGEKLFF	TGTGCCATCAATCGACAAGGCCCTGGCGAAAAACTGTTTTTT